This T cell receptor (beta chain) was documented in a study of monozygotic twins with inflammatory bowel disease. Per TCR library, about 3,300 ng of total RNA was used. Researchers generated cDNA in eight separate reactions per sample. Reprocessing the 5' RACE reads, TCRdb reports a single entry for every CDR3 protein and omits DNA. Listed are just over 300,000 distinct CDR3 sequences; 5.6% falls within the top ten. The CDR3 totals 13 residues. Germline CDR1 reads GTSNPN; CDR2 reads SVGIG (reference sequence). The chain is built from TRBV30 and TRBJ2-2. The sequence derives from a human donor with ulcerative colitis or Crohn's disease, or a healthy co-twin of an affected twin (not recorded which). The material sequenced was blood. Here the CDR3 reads CAWRAANTGELFF. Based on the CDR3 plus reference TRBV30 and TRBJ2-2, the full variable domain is SQTIHQWPATLVQPVGSPLSLECTVEGTSNPNLYWYRQAAGRGLQLLFYSVGIGQISSEVPQNLSASRPQDRQFILSSKKLLLSDSGFYLCAWRAANTGELFFGEGSRLTVL.